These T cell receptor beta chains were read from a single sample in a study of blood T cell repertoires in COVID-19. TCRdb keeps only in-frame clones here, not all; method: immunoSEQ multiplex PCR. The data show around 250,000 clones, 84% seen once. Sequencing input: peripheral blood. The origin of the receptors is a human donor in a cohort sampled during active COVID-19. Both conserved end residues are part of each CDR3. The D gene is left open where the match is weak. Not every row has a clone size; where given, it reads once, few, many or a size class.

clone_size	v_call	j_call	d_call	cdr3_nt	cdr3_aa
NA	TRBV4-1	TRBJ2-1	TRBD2	TGCGCCAGCAGCCAAGATGCGGGGGGGGGCAATGAGCAGTTCTTC	CASSQDAGGGNEQFF
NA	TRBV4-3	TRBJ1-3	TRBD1	TGCGCCAGCAGCCTAAGTTGGGGCGGGACAGGGGGCGCGGGAGGAAACACCATATATTTT	CASSLSWGGTGGAGGNTIYF
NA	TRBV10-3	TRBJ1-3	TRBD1	TGTGCCATCAGGACCGGACAGGGTTACTCGGGAAACACCATATATTTT	CAIRTGQGYSGNTIYF
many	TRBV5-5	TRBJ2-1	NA	TGTGCCAGCAGCTTGGCCGGACGGGAATACAATGAGCAGTTCTTC	CASSLAGREYNEQFF
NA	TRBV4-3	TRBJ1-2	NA	TGCGCCAGCAGCCAAGTAGAATCAATCGGGATTACTGGCTACACCTTC	CASSQVESIGITGYTF
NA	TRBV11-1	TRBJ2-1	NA	TGTGCCAGCAGCCCCTATACCTCCTACAATGAGCAGTTCTTC	CASSPYTSYNEQFF
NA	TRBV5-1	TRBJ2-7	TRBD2	TGCGCCAGCAGCTCGGGGACTAGCTCCTACGAGCAGTACTTC	CASSSGTSSYEQYF
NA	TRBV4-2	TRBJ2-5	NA	TGTGCCAGCAGCCAGATTCTTCGAAAGGGAGTTGAAGAGACCCAGTACTTC	CASSQILRKGVEETQYF
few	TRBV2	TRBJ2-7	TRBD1	TGTGCCAGCAGCGAACAGGGGTACTACGAGCAGTACTTC	CASSEQGYYEQYF
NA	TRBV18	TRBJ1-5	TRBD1	TGTGCCAGCTCACCCCGGCCGAACAGGGGATATAGCAATCAGCCCCAGCATTTT	CASSPRPNRGYSNQPQHF